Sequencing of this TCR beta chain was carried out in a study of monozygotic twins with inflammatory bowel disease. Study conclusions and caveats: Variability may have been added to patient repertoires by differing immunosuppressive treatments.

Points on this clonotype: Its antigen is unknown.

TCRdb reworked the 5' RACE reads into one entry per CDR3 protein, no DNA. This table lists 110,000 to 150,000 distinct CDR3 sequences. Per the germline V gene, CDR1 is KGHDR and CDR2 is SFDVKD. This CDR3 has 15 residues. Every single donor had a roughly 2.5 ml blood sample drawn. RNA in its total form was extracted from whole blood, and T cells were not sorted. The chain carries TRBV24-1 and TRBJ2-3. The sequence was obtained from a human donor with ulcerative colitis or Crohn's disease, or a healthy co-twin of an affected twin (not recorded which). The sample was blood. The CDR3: CATSDLRLDTDTQYF.